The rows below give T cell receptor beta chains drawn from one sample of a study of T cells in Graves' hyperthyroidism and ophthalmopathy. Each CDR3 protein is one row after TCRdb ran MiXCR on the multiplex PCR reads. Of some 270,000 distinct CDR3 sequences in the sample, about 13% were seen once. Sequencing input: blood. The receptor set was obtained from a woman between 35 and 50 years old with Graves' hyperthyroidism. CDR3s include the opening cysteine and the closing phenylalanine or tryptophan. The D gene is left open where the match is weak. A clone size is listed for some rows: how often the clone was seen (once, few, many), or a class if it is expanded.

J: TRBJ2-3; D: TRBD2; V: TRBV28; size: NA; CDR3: CASSLRGLDTDTQYF; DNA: TGTGCCAGCAGCTTACGGGGACTAGACACAGATACGCAGTATTTT
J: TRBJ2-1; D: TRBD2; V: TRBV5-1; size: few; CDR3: CASSSDPSGSSVNEQFF; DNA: TGCGCCAGCAGCTCCGATCCTAGCGGGAGTTCAGTGAATGAGCAGTTCTTC
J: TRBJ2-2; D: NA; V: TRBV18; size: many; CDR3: CASSTNTGELFF; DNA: TGTGCCAGCTCAACGAACACCGGGGAGCTGTTTTTT
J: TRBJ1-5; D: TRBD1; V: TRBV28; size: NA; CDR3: CASRFTGDQPQHF; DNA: TGTGCCAGCAGATTCACAGGGGATCAGCCCCAGCATTTT
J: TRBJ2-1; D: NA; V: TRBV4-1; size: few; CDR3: CASSQFARSYNEQFF; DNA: TGCGCCAGCAGCCAGTTCGCCCGCTCCTACAATGAGCAGTTCTTC
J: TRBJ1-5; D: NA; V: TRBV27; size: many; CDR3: CASSPDGGQPQHF; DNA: TGTGCCAGCAGTCCGGACGGGGGTCAGCCCCAGCATTTT
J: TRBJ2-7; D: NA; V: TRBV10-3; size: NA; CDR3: CAISFSGTEVSYEQYF; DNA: TGTGCCATCAGTTTTTCCGGGACTGAAGTCTCCTACGAGCAGTACTTC
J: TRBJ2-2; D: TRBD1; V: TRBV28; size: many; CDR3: CASLDRGRTGELFF; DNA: TGTGCCAGCTTAGACAGGGGGCGTACCGGGGAGCTGTTTTTT
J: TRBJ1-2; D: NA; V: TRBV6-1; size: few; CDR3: CASSPDNRYGYTF; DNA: TGTGCCAGCAGTCCGGACAATCGTTATGGCTACACCTTC
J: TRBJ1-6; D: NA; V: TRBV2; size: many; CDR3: CASRTGTVNSPLHF; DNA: TGTGCCAGCAGGACCGGGACTGTGAATTCACCCCTCCACTTT
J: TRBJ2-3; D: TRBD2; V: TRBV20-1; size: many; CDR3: CSARDPRGLVGDTQYF; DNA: TGCAGTGCTAGAGATCCCCGGGGACTAGTAGGAGATACGCAGTATTTT
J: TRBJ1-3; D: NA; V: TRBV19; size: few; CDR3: CASTHLNARSGNTIYF; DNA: TGTGCCAGTACCCACCTGAACGCCCGCTCTGGAAACACCATATATTTT
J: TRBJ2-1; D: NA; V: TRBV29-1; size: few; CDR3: CSAEGGDAYNEQFF; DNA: TGCAGCGCGGAAGGAGGGGATGCCTACAATGAGCAGTTCTTC
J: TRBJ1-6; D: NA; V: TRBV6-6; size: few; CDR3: CASSYSYPGGADSPLHF; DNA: TGTGCCAGCAGTTACTCTTACCCCGGGGGCGCAGATTCACCCCTCCACTTT
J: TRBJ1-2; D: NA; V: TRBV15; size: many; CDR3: CATSRQEGGYGYTF; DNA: TGTGCCACCAGCAGACAGGAGGGGGGATATGGCTACACCTTC
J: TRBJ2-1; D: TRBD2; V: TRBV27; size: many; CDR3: CASMTLAAQYNEQFF; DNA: TGTGCCAGTATGACCCTAGCGGCCCAATACAATGAGCAGTTCTTC
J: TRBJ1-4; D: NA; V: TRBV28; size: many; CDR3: CASSLAGGEKLFF; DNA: TGTGCCAGCAGTTTGGCGGGGGGTGAAAAACTGTTTTTT
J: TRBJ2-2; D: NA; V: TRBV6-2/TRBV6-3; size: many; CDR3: CASITRDQSRGELFF; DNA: TGTGCCAGCATTACTCGGGACCAATCCAGGGGGGAGCTGTTTTTT
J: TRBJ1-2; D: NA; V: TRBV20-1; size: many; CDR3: CSARGGDGYTF; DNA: TGCAGTGCTAGAGGGGGGGATGGCTACACCTTC
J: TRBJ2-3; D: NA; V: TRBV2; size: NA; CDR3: CASRRRGSTDTQYF; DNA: TGTGCCAGCAGAAGACGGGGAAGCACAGATACGCAGTATTTT
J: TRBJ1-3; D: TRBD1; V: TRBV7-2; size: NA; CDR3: CASSRDRGIPVRGNTIYF; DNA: TGTGCCAGCAGCCGGGACAGGGGGATCCCTGTACGTGGAAACACCATATATTTT
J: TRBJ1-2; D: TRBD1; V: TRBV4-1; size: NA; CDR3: CASSRDRLLGNYGYTF; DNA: TGCGCCAGCAGTCGGGACAGACTCCTGGGGAACTATGGCTACACCTTC
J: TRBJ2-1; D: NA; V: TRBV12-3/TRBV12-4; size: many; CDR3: CASSFHQHYEQFF; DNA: TGTGCCAGCAGTTTTCACCAGCACTATGAGCAGTTCTTC